One and the same sample provided the 29 T cell receptor beta chains below, sequenced in a study of cytomegalovirus exposure and HLA in healthy donors. PCR amplification relied on 60 Vbeta primers (plus 13 Jbeta primers). Assay: immunoSEQ multiplex PCR; the TCRdb copy retains only in-frame clones and omits some. The repertoire includes about 200,000 clones, about four fifths of them detected once, and 1.5% to 2% sits in the top ten. What was sequenced was PBMCs. These receptors all come from a man younger than 30 in good health and CMV-seronegative.

The rearrangement joins TRBV5-4 to TRBJ2-7, with a possible D match to TRBD1 (6 bases). With 3 bases removed from V and 2 bases from J, the gap between germline ends came to 12 bases. Germline-derived CDR1 and CDR2 are SGHNT and YYREEE (reference sequence). The CDR3 has 14 amino acids. The CDR3 DNA reads as TGTGCCAGCAGCTCAGACAGGCCGACCTACGAGCAGTACTTC. Translated: CASSSDRPTYEQYF.

The CDR3 region has the DNA TGTGCCAGCAGTTACACCTATGACAGAACCTACGAGCAGTACTTC. This codes for CASSYTYDRTYEQYF. The J gene is TRBJ2-7, the V gene TRBV6-6, with a possible D match to TRBD1 (5 bases). Germline V CDR1 and CDR2: MNHNY, SVGAGI (reference sequence). The CDR3 consists of 15 residues. V lost 2 bases and J lost 2, with 13 bases in between.

The chain is built from TRBV9 and TRBJ1-4; D is possibly TRBD1 (6 bases). Looked up from germline, CDR1 is SGDLS and CDR2 is YYNGEE. V was shortened by 3 bases and J by 10 bases, with 16 bases between the two germline ends. The length of the CDR3 is 14 residues. This CDR3 is CASSERDQTGKLFF. The CDR3, as DNA: TGTGCCAGCAGCGAGCGGGATCAGACAGGAAAACTGTTTTTT.

This CDR3 reads CASSLEQTGIGEQYF. CDR3 nucleotides: TGTGCCAGCAGCTTGGAACAGACAGGAATTGGCGAGCAGTACTTC. This chain links TRBV5-4 with TRBJ2-7, with a weak D call TRBD1 (6 bases). In germline, CDR1 is SGHNT, CDR2 YYREEE (reference sequence). With 0 bases removed from V and 6 bases from J, the gap between germline ends came to 16 bases. CDR3 length equals 15 residues.

The V call is TRBV29-1, the J call TRBJ2-5; D gene uncertain. CDR1 SQVTM and CDR2 ANQGSEA come from the germline V gene. The CDR3 has 12 amino acids. V was pared by 4 bases and J by 5 bases, with 11 bases between. CDR3 sequence (DNA): TGCAGCGTTGTCCCTAGGCGGGAGACCCAGTACTTC. Its protein product is CSVVPRRETQYF.

The V call is TRBV27, the J call TRBJ2-1; maybe TRBD2 (6 bases). CDR1 and CDR2 from the germline V gene are MNHEY and SMNVEV (reference sequence). CDR3 length: 16 residues. The germline V and J ends were trimmed by 7 bases and 1 base, with 17 bases remaining between them. The CDR3 sequence: CASNPLRGGSYNEQFF. The DNA of the CDR3 is TGTGCCAGCAATCCCCTACGCGGAGGGTCCTACAATGAGCAGTTCTTC.

The gene calls are TRBV11-3 and TRBJ2-1; 12 nucleotides match TRBD2. The CDR3 totals 17 residues. V shed 5 bases and J 7 bases; nucleotides not matched to a gene: 12. CDR1 and CDR2 from the germline V gene are SGHNT and YENEEA. CDR3 nucleotides: TGTGCCAGCAGCCCGATGCAGACTAGCGGGAGTAGGAATGAGCAGTTCTTC. Its translation is CASSPMQTSGSRNEQFF. Based on the CDR3 plus reference TRBV11-3 and TRBJ2-1, the full variable domain is EAGVVQSPRYKIIEKKQPVAFWCNPISGHNTLYWYLQNLGQGPELLIRYENEEAVDDSQLPKDRFSAERLKGVDSTLKIQPAELGDSAVYLCASSPMQTSGSRNEQFFGPGTRLTVL.

V is TRBV19 and J is TRBJ2-5, with D unresolved. Germline CDR1 is LNHDA and CDR2 is SQIVND (reference sequence). V lost 5 bases and J 1 base, leaving 8 bases between the germline ends. CDR3 length: 13 residues. This CDR3 is CASSPLSQETQYF. The DNA for the CDR3 is TGTGCCAGTAGTCCGCTAAGCCAAGAGACCCAGTACTTC.

The rearrangement uses TRBV7-5 and TRBJ1-2; whether TRBD1, the table's D call, matches the DNA was not checked. TRBV7-5 is shown as a pseudogene. The CDR3 extends over 15 amino acids. CDR3 residues: CARSSRDRSGQGYTF. The CDR3 DNA reads as TGTGCCAGAAGCTCAAGAGACCGCAGTGGGCAAGGCTACACCTTC.

Only a few counts were recorded for this clone. The genes are TRBV28 and TRBJ2-2; 7 nucleotides agree with TRBD2. The CDR3 covers 16 residues. The J segment lost 0 bases and the V segment lost 7 bases, leaving 8 bases of the junction unmatched. The V gene's germline CDR1 is MDHEN and CDR2 SYDVKM. The CDR3 coding sequence is TGTGCCAGCAATAGGGGAGGGCCCTCGAACACCGGGGAGCTGTTTTTT. This translates into CASNRGGPSNTGELFF.

The chain joins TRBV5-1 to TRBJ2-1; 10 bases line up with TRBD2. Germline CDR1 reads SGHRS; CDR2 reads YFSETQ. V dropped 1 base and J dropped 7; count of bases not matched to a gene: 5. The CDR3 sequence is 15 residues long. DNA for the CDR3: TGCGCCAGCAGCTTGTATAGCGGGGGGCCGAATGAGCAGTTCTTC. It codes for CASSLYSGGPNEQFF.

The chain is built from TRBV25-1 and TRBJ1-1, with 12 bases identical to TRBD1. The CDR3 is 15 residues long. Germline-derived CDR1 and CDR2 are MGHDK and SYGVNS. The V and J ends lost 3 bases and 11 bases, in that order; junction bases with no gene match: 10. CDR3 DNA: TGTGCCAGCAGTGATCCCGGGACAGGGGGCTGGCGGGCTTTCTTT. Translated, it gives CASSDPGTGGWRAFF. The variable domain in full, with the rest retrieved from reference TRBV25-1 and TRBJ1-1, is EADIYQTPRYLVIGTGKKITLECSQTMGHDKMYWYQQDPGMELHLIHYSYGVNSTEKGDLSSESTVSRIRTEHFPLTLESARPSHTSQYLCASSDPGTGGWRAFFGQGTRLTVV.

V gene TRBV18 combines with J gene TRBJ2-7; 10 nucleotides align to TRBD1. Germline-derived CDR1 and CDR2 are KGHSH and LQKENI. This CDR3 has 14 amino acids. The V segment lost 6 bases and the J segment 4 bases; nucleotides outside the gene matches: 6. CDR3: CASSAGTGAYEQYF. As DNA, the CDR3 is TGTGCCAGCTCGGCCGGGACAGGGGCGTACGAGCAGTACTTC.

Of note for this clone: At one of its ends the junction is not consistent with the germline gene, which may arise from a read error. The chain is built from TRBV10-3 and TRBJ2-6; weak D call: TRBD2 (6 bases). The CDR3 consists of 16 residues. In germline, CDR1 is ENHRY, CDR2 SYGVKD. CDR3 in amino acids: CAISVQGDSGANGLTF. The CDR3 nucleotides read TGTGCCATCAGTGTTCAAGGGGACTCTGGGGCCAACGGCCTGACTTTC.

This clone appeared a few times. The chain recombines TRBV4-2 with TRBJ2-7; TRBD2 aligns across 11 bases. Germline CDR1 is LGHNA and CDR2 is YNFKEQ. J lost 4 bases, V lost 0 bases, and 5 bases had no gene match. The CDR3 has 16 residues. CDR3 loop: CASSQDPASGGYEQYF. The CDR3 nucleotides read TGTGCCAGCAGCCAAGATCCGGCTAGCGGGGGGTACGAGCAGTACTTC.

The chain joins TRBV28 to TRBJ1-1; D remains unclear. Trimming pared 2 bases from V and 4 bases from J, leaving 23 bases between. CDR3 length: 18 amino acids. Per germline, CDR1 MDHEN and CDR2 SYDVKM. CDR3: CASSLLLGRGRSFTEAFF. The DNA of the CDR3 is TGTGCCAGCAGTTTACTTTTAGGGCGTGGGAGGAGTTTCACTGAAGCTTTCTTT.

The chain uses TRBV5-1 and TRBJ1-2; TRBD1 matches 7 bases. After removal of 3 bases from V and 8 bases from J, the junction contained 10 bases not matched to a gene. The CDR3 consists of 14 residues. Germline loops: CDR1 SGHRS, CDR2 YFSETQ. The CDR3 coding sequence is TGCGCCAGCAGCTCGGGACAGCCCGGATCCGGCTACACCTTC. Translation gives CASSSGQPGSGYTF.

V usage is TRBV9 and J usage is TRBJ2-1, with D possibly matching TRBD2 (5 bases). V was shortened by 0 bases and J by 6 bases, with 16 bases between the two germline ends. CDR1 is SGDLS and CDR2 is YYNGEE in the germline V gene. The CDR3 runs 16 residues. In DNA, the CDR3 is TGTGCCAGCAGCGTAGGGACTCCCAGACTCCTCAATGAGCAGTTCTTC. Amino acids: CASSVGTPRLLNEQFF.

This sequence joins TRBV6-5 and TRBJ2-3; a weak D match, TRBD1 (5 bases). The CDR3 totals 14 residues. The germline V and J ends were trimmed by 6 bases and 2 bases, with 12 bases remaining between them. Germline V lookup: CDR1 MNHEY, CDR2 SVGAGI. The CDR3 reads CASSPRGFTDTQYF. The DNA of the CDR3 is TGTGCCAGCAGCCCTAGGGGCTTCACAGATACGCAGTATTTT.

The chain combines TRBV5-4 with TRBJ2-2, with 7 bases that match TRBD1. Germline values: CDR1 SGHNT, CDR2 YYREEE (reference sequence). The length of the CDR3 is 17 residues. The trim removed 4 bases at V and 4 bases at J, leaving 13 bases unmatched. CDR3 bases: TGTGCCAGCAGCCATTGGCAACGACAGGGTTCCACCGGGGAGCTGTTTTTT. This codes for CASSHWQRQGSTGELFF.

V usage is TRBV4-1 and J usage is TRBJ2-7; 10 bases fit TRBD2. This CDR3 region has 16 residues. The junction had 5 bases not matched to a gene; V was cut back by 0 bases and J by 3 bases. Germline-derived CDR1 and CDR2 are MGHRA and YSYEKL. In DNA, the CDR3 is TGCGCCAGCAGCCAAGATTCGGCTAGCGGGAGCTACGAGCAGTACTTC. Translation: CASSQDSASGSYEQYF.

The chain joins TRBV15 to TRBJ2-7; TRBD1 is a possible D gene (6 bases). V lost 0 bases and J lost 3, with 12 bases in between. The CDR3 is 15 amino acids. Per the germline V gene, CDR1 is LNHNV and CDR2 is YYDKDF (reference sequence). The CDR3 loop is CATSRDIGGFYEQYF. CDR3 sequence (DNA): TGTGCCACCAGCAGAGATATAGGGGGATTCTACGAGCAGTACTTC.

The chain employs TRBV7-2 and TRBJ2-7; D unresolved. Per germline, CDR1 SGHTA and CDR2 FQGNSA. Trimming shortened V by 2 bases and J by 3 bases, and 8 bases separated the two germline ends. This CDR3 is built from 13 residues. The CDR3 protein is CASSLYSYYEQYF. The CDR3 DNA reads TGTGCCAGCAGCTTATACAGCTACTACGAGCAGTACTTC.

The chain joins TRBV7-8 to TRBJ2-7; 7 bases line up with TRBD2. The germline CDR1 and CDR2 sequences are SGHVS and FQNEAQ. The length of the CDR3 is 14 residues. With V trimmed by 5 bases and J by 4 bases, 8 bases remained unmatched. CDR3 nucleotide sequence: TGTGCCAGCAGCCAGACCGGGACTACTTACGAGCAGTACTTC. This codes for CASSQTGTTYEQYF.

This clone was seen a single time. The chain couples TRBV28 to TRBJ2-1, with 7 bases identical to TRBD2. The CDR3 loop spans 19 amino acids. CDR1 MDHEN and CDR2 SYDVKM come from the germline V gene. V lost 3 bases, J lost 8 bases, and 22 bases stayed unmatched. CDR3 amino acids: CASSFHISPRAGESDEQFF. CDR3 bases: TGTGCCAGCAGTTTTCACATCTCCCCTCGGGCGGGAGAGTCCGATGAGCAGTTCTTC.

The chain has TRBV10-1 and TRBJ2-1; D remains unclear. The CDR3 has 14 residues. V was pared by 0 bases and J by 6 bases, with 9 bases between. The germline V gene has CDR1 WNHNN and CDR2 SYGVQD (reference sequence). The CDR3 DNA sequence: TGCGCCAGCAGTGAGTCCAATCCTAGCAATGAGCAGTTCTTC. Translation: CASSESNPSNEQFF.

This CDR3 is CASSSGQGIYEQYF. The CDR3 DNA reads TGTGCCAGCAGTTCGGGACAGGGCATCTACGAGCAGTACTTC. The chain is built from TRBV27 and TRBJ2-7, with TRBD1 identical over 9 bases. CDR1 and CDR2 (germline): MNHEY, SMNVEV (reference sequence). The CDR3 extends over 14 amino acids. V was clipped by 4 bases and J by 3 bases; unmatched bases: 4.

The rearrangement uses TRBV9 and TRBJ1-2; 10 nucleotides line up with TRBD1. This CDR3 is 13 amino acids long. J gave up 8 bases and V 3 bases, and 4 bases lay outside the gene matches. Per the germline V gene, CDR1 is SGDLS and CDR2 is YYNGEE. The CDR3: CASSGQGAGGYTF. The CDR3 DNA reads TGTGCCAGCAGCGGACAGGGGGCGGGCGGCTACACCTTC.

The chain joins TRBV25-1 to TRBJ1-2; 8 bases are shared with TRBD1. Germline V CDR1 and CDR2: MGHDK, SYGVNS. Unmatched junction bases numbered 7, after V lost 1 base and J lost 6 bases. The length of the CDR3 is 15 residues. The CDR3 sequence: CASSESPGGRDGYTF. The CDR3 DNA reads TGTGCCAGCAGTGAATCGCCAGGGGGCAGGGATGGCTACACCTTC.